This T cell receptor beta chain was identified during a study of tissue T cells after allogeneic stem cell transplantation (dated by TCRdb to the early 2020s). At the level of the whole study: TCR beta repertoires were profiled across many tissues obtained from research autopsies of patients with and without GVHD, as well as in mouse models of GVHD. On the human side, the study was prospective and observational, with no blinding or randomization.

The sample's time point, from its label and the paper: mouse harvest day 7 after allogeneic transplant. Mouse grafts consisting of 10^7 T-cell-depleted bone marrow cells combined with 10^6 splenic CD5+ T cells were administered by tail vein injection. A major MHC-mismatch B6 (H2b) into BALB/c (H2d) model was used to model mouse GVHD, and tissues were profiled at day 7 or 14. On day 7 or 14 post-transplant, mouse tissues and retro-orbital blood were harvested with separate sterile tools for each animal, and livers were flushed before harvest. Before genomic DNA isolation with the DNeasy Blood & Tissue Kit, mouse tissues were minced with razor blades in buffered saline. Points the paper makes about the study in general: A small and clinically heterogeneous patient cohort was studied, and sampling depth was acknowledged as a limitation. In both patients and mice, only a limited portion of the TCR repertoire detected in tissues was captured by blood and spleen T cells. Within patients, how anatomically similar tissues were was a major factor shaping TCR repertoire composition, regardless of disease or transplant status. Not many T cell clones showed up in more than one patient, yet clustering based on motifs uncovered repertoire signatures that were shared across patients in a tissue-specific way. The study did not determine which tissue TCRs were alloreactive or antigen-specific, and some clones might have been persisting host cells.

Remarks on this clone: Its antigen target is currently unknown. Gene names, together with germline sequences, are murine for this receptor. The read terminates 1 residue before the CDR3 end, so the remaining end is supplied by the germline J gene.

As encoded in the germline V gene, CDR1 is MSHET while CDR2 is SYDVDS. Spanning cysteine to phenylalanine, the CDR3 consists of 13 amino acids. The DNA covers only part of the CDR3, 36 bases in frame from base 1. V drops 6 bases and J drops 2 bases, leaving 8 bases in between. The library was made by the immunoSEQ multiplex PCR assay. TCRbeta CDR3 sequencing was performed at survey depth by Adaptive Biotechnologies, and CDR3 sequences, V/J genes, productive frequency and template counts were reported. TCR beta CDR3 regions were amplified from genomic DNA instead of RNA. In the paper's pipeline: Jensen-Shannon divergence was used to quantify pairwise repertoire overlap between tissues, with a value of 1 indicating complete divergence and a value of 0 indicating identical repertoires. Tissues were clustered by single-linkage agglomerative hierarchical clustering of pairwise JSD values and displayed as dendrograms. GLIPH2 was run on all patient samples with simulation_depth 1000, kmer_min_depth 3 and cdr3_length_cutoff 8, and groups with more than two unique CDR3s were retained. In a standardized tissue-overlap score, Jaccard GLIPH-group overlap across patients was extrapolated to a standard repertoire size of 1000 clones. Linear mixed-effect models, with tissue included as a fixed effect and individual included as a random effect, were used to assess associations of diversity with clinical or experimental variables. The table was pulled from immuneACCESS by TCRdb, which kept in-frame rearrangements only. Such tables lose some clones; where checked, under half of the loss comes from unresolved V genes, and the rest has no known cause. V and J calls plus clone size are reproduced from that table; the DNA served to infer D and trimming. The sample table holds around 4,000 clones, of which under 65% were seen once. The top ten hold 6.3% of the sample.

Material for sequencing was gut tissue. The rearrangement combines TRBV29 with TRBJ2-1; the D gene is perhaps TRBD1, from 5 matching bases. This TCR derives from a female BALB/c mouse given C57BL/6 T cells with graft-versus-host disease after an allogeneic hematopoietic cell transplant. CDR3 DNA, as far as it was read: TGTGCTAGCAGATTCAGGGACTATGCTGAGCAGTTC. This encodes CASRFRDYAEQF. The CDR3 in full is CASRFRDYAEQFF.